These 11 T cell receptor beta chains came from one sample sequenced in a study of blood T cell repertoires in COVID-19. TCRdb's table, derived via immunoSEQ multiplex PCR, lists solely in-frame clones and lacks some. The table has approximately 210,000 clones, 86% seen once. Sequences were obtained from peripheral blood. These receptor sequences come from a man under 40 who had recovered from COVID-19.

The chain recombines TRBV25-1 with TRBJ1-1, with TRBD1 matching over 7 bases. The CDR3 contains 12 residues. V was clipped by 5 bases and J by 5 bases; unmatched bases: 2. Germline V gene data show CDR1 as MGHDK and CDR2 as SYGVNS. The CDR3 reads CASSLQGTEAFF. The CDR3 coding sequence is TGTGCCAGCAGTTTACAGGGGACTGAAGCTTTCTTT.

The chain recombines TRBV7-2 with TRBJ2-7; D perhaps matches TRBD1 (5 bases). With 3 bases removed from V and 3 bases from J, the gap between germline ends came to 12 bases. There are 14 residues in the CDR3. Per the germline V gene, CDR1 is SGHTA and CDR2 is FQGNSA. The CDR3 is CASSFRIRGYEQYF. The CDR3 DNA follows: TGTGCCAGCAGCTTCCGAATAAGGGGCTACGAGCAGTACTTC. Variable domain in full (rest from reference TRBV7-2 and TRBJ2-7): GAGVSQSPSNKVTEKGKDVELRCDPISGHTALYWYRQSLGQGLEFLIYFQGNSAPDKSGLPSDRFSAERTGGSVSTLTIQRTQQEDSAVYLCASSFRIRGYEQYFGPGTRLTVT.

The chain couples TRBV6-5 to TRBJ1-2; 9 nucleotides agree with TRBD1. From germline, CDR1 is MNHEY and CDR2 SVGAGI. The CDR3 is made up of 14 amino acids. V was clipped by 6 bases and J by 4 bases; unmatched bases: 6. The CDR3 nucleotides read TGTGCCAGCAGGGGGGACAGGGTAGGCTATGGCTACACCTTC. It codes for CASRGDRVGYGYTF.

The rearrangement joins TRBV3-1 (or the pseudogene TRBV3-2) to TRBJ2-1; tentative D call: TRBD2 (5 bases). The V gene's germline CDR1 is LGHDT and CDR2 YNNKEL (reference sequence). The V gene lost 1 base and the J gene lost 1 base, with 8 bases spanning the gap. The CDR3 covers 15 residues. The CDR3 loop is CASSQGGLSYNEQFF. As DNA, the CDR3 is TGTGCCAGCAGCCAAGGCGGGCTATCCTACAATGAGCAGTTCTTC.

The chain is built from TRBV19 and TRBJ1-3; D call uncertain. Trimming pared 5 bases from V and 0 bases from J, leaving 8 bases between. The CDR3 runs to 14 residues. Per the germline V gene, CDR1 is LNHDA and CDR2 is SQIVND (reference sequence). CDR3: CASSPQISGNTIYF. In nucleotides, the CDR3 is TGTGCCAGTAGTCCACAAATCTCTGGAAACACCATATATTTT.

The chain uses TRBV7-2 and TRBJ1-1; D might be TRBD1 (6 bases). CDR3 length equals 15 residues. V lost 3 bases to trimming and J lost 0 bases, with 11 bases between them. CDR1 SGHTA and CDR2 FQGNSA come from the germline V gene. The CDR3 region is CASSFGTFMNTEAFF. In DNA, the CDR3 is TGTGCCAGCAGCTTCGGGACATTCATGAACACTGAAGCTTTCTTT.

This sequence joins TRBV29-1 and TRBJ1-2, with D unresolved. This CDR3 region has 11 residues. Germline assignment: CDR1 SQVTM and CDR2 ANQGSEA. V was pared by 2 bases and J by 7 bases, with 8 bases between. Written as DNA, the CDR3 is TGCAGCGTTGAAAAGGAGTTTGGCTACACCTTC. Its protein is CSVEKEFGYTF.

This chain uses TRBV28 with TRBJ1-1, with 8 positions matching TRBD1. The CDR3 length is 14 residues. V lost 6 bases to trimming and J lost 9 bases; unmatched junction nucleotides: 12. The V gene's germline CDR1 is MDHEN and CDR2 SYDVKM. As DNA, the CDR3 is TGTGCCAGCAGCTCCTCGGCCACAGGGGGTAAAGCTTTCTTT. Translating it yields CASSSSATGGKAFF.

The CDR3 loop is CSHPGRGQSGGTEAFF. The CDR3 DNA is TGCAGCCACCCGGGCAGGGGGCAATCCGGCGGCACTGAAGCTTTCTTT. V is TRBV29-1 and J is TRBJ1-1; 8 nucleotides match TRBD1. This CDR3 is 16 amino acids long. The J segment lost 4 bases and the V segment lost 8 bases, leaving 18 bases of the junction unmatched. CDR1 SQVTM and CDR2 ANQGSEA come from the germline V gene.

This chain's CDR3 is CASSPGQATIRGYTF. The DNA for the CDR3 is TGTGCCAGCTCTCCGGGACAGGCAACCATACGAGGCTACACCTTC. V is TRBV6-5 and J is TRBJ1-2; 8 bases are shared with TRBD1. The V and J ends lost 8 bases and 8 bases, in that order; junction bases with no gene match: 16. Germline CDR1 reads MNHEY; CDR2 reads SVGAGI. The CDR3 totals 15 residues.

The CDR3 here is CASSLAGGPSTDTQYF. The CDR3 DNA reads as TGCGCCAGCAGTCTAGCGGGGGGGCCTAGCACAGATACGCAGTATTTT. The chain joins TRBV5-1 to TRBJ2-3, with 12 bases fitting TRBD2. Germline assignment: CDR1 SGHRS and CDR2 YFSETQ. Trimming cost V 5 bases and J 0 bases; bases outside gene matches: 4. This CDR3 is built from 16 residues. The full variable domain, with the rest looked up from reference TRBV5-1 and TRBJ2-3, is KAGVTQTPRYLIKTRGQQVTLSCSPISGHRSVSWYQQTPGQGLQFLFEYFSETQRNKGNFPGRFSGRQFSNSRSEMNVSTLELGDSALYLCASSLAGGPSTDTQYFGPGTRLTVL.